The 32 T cell receptor beta chains below come from one sample, sequenced in a study of blood T cell repertoires in COVID-19. Repertoires were generated with immunoSEQ multiplex PCR, while TCRdb's copy carries only in-frame clones and drops some. The repertoire has about 440,000 clones, 90% of them found once; the top ten carry 0.6% to 0.7%. What was sequenced was PBMCs or T cells enriched from blood (not recorded which). The source of these receptors is a man aged 18 to 29 who had recovered from COVID-19.

The genes are TRBV11-2 and TRBJ1-2; the D is unclear. This CDR3 has 14 residues. Trimming stripped 1 base from V and 4 bases from J, with 10 bases between. CDR1 is SGHAT, CDR2 FQNNGV, per germline. Here the CDR3 reads CASSLGPYRYGYTF. Here the CDR3 DNA reads TGTGCCAGCAGCTTAGGGCCTTACCGCTATGGCTACACCTTC. Using reference TRBV11-2 and TRBJ1-2 for the parts outside the CDR3, the full variable domain is EAGVAQSPRYKIIEKRQSVAFWCNPISGHATLYWYQQILGQGPKLLIQFQNNGVVDDSQLPKDRFSAERLKGVDSTLKIQPAKLEDSAVYLCASSLGPYRYGYTFGSGTRLTVV.

The chain joins TRBV20-1 to TRBJ1-1; a weak D match, TRBD1 (6 bases). CDR1 DFQATT and CDR2 SNEGSKA come from the germline V gene (reference sequence). The CDR3 loop spans 10 amino acids. Trimming left V 5 bases short and J 6 bases short, with 7 bases between. CDR3 in amino acids: CSAYRAEAFF. Written as DNA, the CDR3 is TGCAGTGCTTACAGGGCTGAAGCTTTCTTT.

This chain uses TRBV5-8 with TRBJ2-2; possibly TRBD1 for D (6 bases). The V gene lost 2 bases and the J gene lost 3 bases, with 14 bases spanning the gap. This CDR3 comprises 16 residues. In germline, CDR1 is SGHTS, CDR2 YDEGEE. DNA for the CDR3: TGTGCCAGCAGCTTTATAGGGGACACCTACACCGGGGAGCTGTTTTTT. It translates to CASSFIGDTYTGELFF.

The genes are TRBV11-3 and TRBJ1-2, with D tentatively TRBD1 (6 bases). The CDR3 spans 12 residues. Germline CDR1 and CDR2: SGHNT and YENEEA. V gave up 5 bases and J gave up 8 bases, with 12 bases separating them. CDR3 region: CASSQRDRGYTF. In DNA, the CDR3 is TGTGCCAGCAGCCAGCGCGACAGGGGCTACACCTTC. The full variable domain, in which reference TRBV11-3 and TRBJ1-2 provide the parts outside the CDR3, is EAGVVQSPRYKIIEKKQPVAFWCNPISGHNTLYWYLQNLGQGPELLIRYENEEAVDDSQLPKDRFSAERLKGVDSTLKIQPAELGDSAVYLCASSQRDRGYTFGSGTRLTVV.

V is TRBV5-1 and J is TRBJ2-1; a possible D gene is TRBD2 (6 bases). Trimming cost V 1 base and J 7 bases, with 21 bases left between them. Looked up from germline, CDR1 is SGHRS and CDR2 is YFSETQ. The CDR3 has 17 residues. CDR3 sequence: CASSLSAYPARGNEQFF. The CDR3 region has the DNA TGCGCCAGCAGCTTGAGTGCCTATCCCGCACGGGGGAATGAGCAGTTCTTC.

The chain couples TRBV6-5 to TRBJ1-1, with 9 bases that match TRBD1. The ends lost 6 bases at V and 1 base at J; junction bases unmatched: 3. The CDR3 loop spans 14 amino acids. Germline V gives CDR1 MNHEY, CDR2 SVGAGI. The chain's CDR3 is CASRQGARNTEAFF. The CDR3 DNA sequence: TGTGCCAGCAGACAGGGGGCGAGGAACACTGAAGCTTTCTTT.

This clone was counted a single time. The rearrangement uses TRBV5-4 and TRBJ2-5; possibly TRBD2 for D (7 bases). V gave up 2 bases and J gave up 2 bases, with 13 bases separating them. The CDR3 loop spans 15 amino acids. Germline lookup yields CDR1 SGHNT and CDR2 YYREEE (reference sequence). The CDR3 DNA sequence: TGTGCCAGCAGCTTTAGCCGGGGGGCTCAAGAGACCCAGTACTTC. This encodes CASSFSRGAQETQYF.

In its sample, this clone was seen once. The chain recombines TRBV7-3 with TRBJ1-6, with D perhaps matching TRBD1 (5 bases). The CDR3 runs 15 residues. Trimming removed 0 bases from V and 7 bases from J, with 10 bases in between. CDR1 and CDR2 from the germline V gene are SGHTA and FQGTGA. For the CDR3, the DNA is TGTGCCAGCAGCTTAACCGGGGGGAGGAATTCACCCCTCCACTTT. This sequence encodes CASSLTGGRNSPLHF. Full variable domain (outside the CDR3, taken from reference TRBV7-3 and TRBJ1-6): GAGVSQTPSNKVTEKGKYVELRCDPISGHTALYWYRQSLGQGPEFLIYFQGTGAADDSGLPNDRFFAVRPEGSVSTLKIQRTERGDSAVYLCASSLTGGRNSPLHFGNGTRLTVT.

This chain connects TRBV7-9 to TRBJ2-3; 9 positions agree with TRBD1. The V segment lost 5 bases and the J segment 3 bases; nucleotides outside the gene matches: 3. The CDR3 extends over 14 amino acids. Germline V gene sequence: CDR1 SEHNR, CDR2 FQNEAQ (reference sequence). CDR3 nucleotides: TGTGCCAGCAGCCCGGGACAGGGAACAGATACGCAGTATTTT. Translating gives CASSPGQGTDTQYF.

V usage is TRBV30 and J usage is TRBJ1-2, with 10 bases matching TRBD1. Germline CDR1 GTSNPN, CDR2 SVGIG (reference sequence). CDR3 length equals 14 residues. Germline trimming cut 3 bases from V and 4 bases from J; bases unmatched to any gene: 5. In DNA form, the CDR3 reads TGTGCCTGGAGACGGACAGGGGGGATCTATGGCTACACCTTC. Residues: CAWRRTGGIYGYTF.

The rearrangement joins TRBV4-1 to TRBJ1-6; D might be TRBD1 (6 bases). The germline V gene has CDR1 MGHRA and CDR2 YSYEKL. The germline V and J ends were trimmed by 1 base and 7 bases, with 11 bases remaining between them. There are 15 residues in the CDR3. The CDR3 bases are TGCGCCAGCAGCCAAGGGGGGCACTCCAATTCACCCCTCCACTTT. Amino acids: CASSQGGHSNSPLHF.

The chain couples TRBV13 to TRBJ1-2, with 7 bases that match TRBD1. In germline, CDR1 is PRHDT, CDR2 FYEKMQ (reference sequence). The CDR3 is made up of 14 amino acids. The trim removed 4 bases at V and 4 bases at J, leaving 6 bases unmatched. The CDR3 protein is CASSSGGGSYGYTF. The CDR3, as DNA: TGTGCCAGCAGCTCAGGGGGAGGAAGCTATGGCTACACCTTC. The full variable domain, rest sourced from reference TRBV13 and TRBJ1-2, is AAGVIQSPRHLIKEKRETATLKCYPIPRHDTVYWYQQGPGQDPQFLISFYEKMQSDKGSIPDRFSAQQFSDYHSELNMSSLELGDSALYFCASSSGGGSYGYTFGSGTRLTVV.

The chain employs TRBV2 and TRBJ2-7, with D perhaps TRBD1 (5 bases). The germline V gene encodes CDR1 SNHLY and CDR2 FYNNEI. V was shortened by 2 bases and J by 3 bases, with 11 bases between the two germline ends. The CDR3 runs 14 residues. The CDR3 DNA follows: TGTGCCAGCAGTGAATCAGACAGTTACTACGAGCAGTACTTC. This sequence encodes CASSESDSYYEQYF. Together with reference TRBV2 and TRBJ2-7, the CDR3 gives the full variable domain: EPEVTQTPSHQVTQMGQEVILRCVPISNHLYFYWYRQILGQKVEFLVSFYNNEISEKSEIFDDQFSVERPDGSNFTLKIRSTKLEDSAMYFCASSESDSYYEQYFGPGTRLTVT.

This chain links TRBV5-1 with TRBJ1-2, with D perhaps matching TRBD1 (6 bases). CDR1 and CDR2 from the germline V gene are SGHRS and YFSETQ. The CDR3 is made up of 15 amino acids. V was shortened by 4 bases and J by 4 bases, with 17 bases between the two germline ends. As DNA, the CDR3 is TGCGCCAGCAGCCGTACTATAGGACAGCCCTATGGCTACACCTTC. It yields the protein CASSRTIGQPYGYTF.

The J gene is TRBJ1-4, the V gene TRBV7-2; D might be TRBD1 (6 bases). The CDR3 is 14 residues long. Trimming took off 4 bases at V and 8 bases at J, with 14 bases between the two ends. Germline assignment: CDR1 SGHTA and CDR2 FQGNSA. The CDR3 nucleotides are TGTGCCAGCAGCTCTAGGGGGGGGACAGAAAAACTGTTTTTT. Its protein product is CASSSRGGTEKLFF.

This chain connects TRBV3-1 (or the pseudogene TRBV3-2) to TRBJ1-5; a weak D match, TRBD1 (6 bases). Trimming removed 0 bases from V and 7 bases from J, with 10 bases in between. The CDR3 is 14 amino acids. Germline V gives CDR1 LGHDT, CDR2 YNNKEL (reference sequence). CDR3 amino acids: CASSQEGQRQPQHF. CDR3 coding DNA: TGTGCCAGCAGCCAAGAAGGACAGAGACAGCCCCAGCATTTT.

The chain links TRBV19 to TRBJ1-2; possible D gene TRBD1, 6 bases. Germline V lookup: CDR1 LNHDA, CDR2 SQIVND (reference sequence). The ends were cut back, 3 bases at V and 4 bases at J, with 9 bases in the middle. This CDR3 has 13 residues. CDR3 region: CASSIDRFYGYTF. CDR3 sequence (DNA): TGTGCCAGTAGTATCGACAGGTTCTATGGCTACACCTTC.

The V and J genes are TRBV19 and TRBJ1-2, with D possibly being TRBD1 (5 bases). V shed 6 bases and J shed 4 bases, with 12 bases lying between them. This CDR3 is built from 13 residues. Germline V gene sequence: CDR1 LNHDA, CDR2 SQIVND (reference sequence). The CDR3 DNA sequence: TGTGCCAGTAGGACCCAGGGCCTCTATGGCTACACCTTC. Protein product: CASRTQGLYGYTF.

The V call is TRBV7-6, the J call TRBJ1-1, with D tentatively TRBD1 (5 bases). Between the trimmed V and J ends, which lost 5 bases and 8 bases, there was a span of 18 bases. This CDR3 is built from 14 residues. Germline V gene lookup returns CDR1 SGHVS and CDR2 FNYEAQ. DNA for the CDR3: TGTGCCAGCAGCCCGAACCCGGGACTGAAGGAAGCTTTCTTT. Translation: CASSPNPGLKEAFF.

This sequence joins TRBV29-1 and TRBJ2-7, with 11 bases that match TRBD1. The CDR3 contains 14 residues. V was clipped by 8 bases and J by 6 bases; unmatched bases: 12. Germline lookup yields CDR1 SQVTM and CDR2 ANQGSEA. This CDR3 reads CSPPLGQGVSEQYF. DNA of the CDR3: TGCAGCCCCCCATTGGGACAGGGGGTGAGCGAGCAGTACTTC.

V and J are TRBV11-2 and TRBJ2-5; 12 bases agree with TRBD2. Germline V CDR1 and CDR2: SGHAT, FQNNGV. V lost 7 bases, J lost 10 bases, and 16 bases stayed unmatched. The length of the CDR3 is 16 residues. The chain's CDR3 is CASTRGRLAGGELQYF. CDR3 bases: TGTGCCAGCACCCGTGGGCGGCTAGCGGGGGGGGAACTCCAGTACTTC. The whole variable domain, remainder taken from reference TRBV11-2 and TRBJ2-5, is EAGVAQSPRYKIIEKRQSVAFWCNPISGHATLYWYQQILGQGPKLLIQFQNNGVVDDSQLPKDRFSAERLKGVDSTLKIQPAKLEDSAVYLCASTRGRLAGGELQYFGPGTRLLVL.

This clone was detected once. At the DNA level, this CDR3 is encoded by other sequences in the same sample as well. V and J are TRBV2 and TRBJ2-7; TRBD1 matches 7 bases. This CDR3 contains 14 residues. Trimming removed 4 bases from V and 0 bases from J; junction bases left unmatched: 3. From germline, CDR1 is SNHLY and CDR2 FYNNEI. DNA of the CDR3: TGTGCCAGCAGTGGGGACAGAAGCTCCTACGAGCAGTACTTC. Translation gives CASSGDRSSYEQYF. Drawing the rest from reference TRBV2 and TRBJ2-7, the complete variable domain is EPEVTQTPSHQVTQMGQEVILRCVPISNHLYFYWYRQILGQKVEFLVSFYNNEISEKSEIFDDQFSVERPDGSNFTLKIRSTKLEDSAMYFCASSGDRSSYEQYFGPGTRLTVT.

The chain employs TRBV29-1 and TRBJ1-3; a possible D gene is TRBD1 (6 bases). The CDR3 sequence is 11 residues long. The V end lost 7 bases, the J end lost 4 bases, and 8 bases lay between the germline ends. Germline V gene lookup returns CDR1 SQVTM and CDR2 ANQGSEA. CDR3 amino acids: CSGGQGNTIYF. The CDR3 coding sequence is TGCAGCGGGGGACAAGGAAACACCATATATTTT.

The chain recombines TRBV19 with TRBJ1-2, with TRBD1 identical over 7 bases. The ends lost 4 bases at V and 4 bases at J; junction bases unmatched: 9. The germline CDR1 and CDR2 sequences are LNHDA and SQIVND (reference sequence). The CDR3 consists of 15 residues. CDR3 nucleotide sequence: TGTGCCAGTAGTAGCACCTCGACAGGGTTCTATGGCTACACCTTC. Translated: CASSSTSTGFYGYTF.

This clone was detected only once. J is TRBJ2-5 and V is TRBV9, with D possibly TRBD2 on 5 matching bases. V lost 0 bases and J 5 bases, leaving 14 bases between the germline ends. CDR3 size: 15 residues. Germline-derived CDR1 and CDR2 are SGDLS and YYNGEE. This CDR3 is CASSVAGHSSETQYF. The CDR3 bases are TGTGCCAGCAGCGTAGCCGGTCACTCTAGCGAGACCCAGTACTTC.

This chain links TRBV14 with TRBJ1-1; D gene unclear. Trimming stripped 4 bases from V and 5 bases from J, with 23 bases between. This CDR3 contains 17 residues. Germline lookup yields CDR1 SGHDN and CDR2 FVKESK. The CDR3 sequence is CASSPELVQYSGTEAFF. Here the CDR3 DNA reads TGTGCCAGCAGCCCAGAACTAGTGCAGTACAGCGGAACTGAAGCTTTCTTT.

CDR3 in amino acids: CASSLFRAGSNQPQHF. In DNA, the CDR3 is TGTGCCAGCAGCTTGTTTCGCGCAGGAAGCAATCAGCCCCAGCATTTT. The chain has TRBV5-6 and TRBJ1-5; no firm D call. V was cut by 1 base and J by 1 base, with 12 bases left in between. The CDR3 has 16 residues. Germline V gene lookup returns CDR1 SGHDT and CDR2 YYEEEE.

J is TRBJ1-1 and V is TRBV10-1, with TRBD1 matching over 9 bases. The J segment lost 3 bases and the V segment lost 7 bases, leaving 6 bases of the junction unmatched. Per germline, CDR1 WNHNN and CDR2 SYGVQD (reference sequence). The CDR3 consists of 14 residues. The chain's CDR3 is CASKQRTGDTEAFF. The CDR3 DNA reads TGCGCCAGCAAGCAAAGGACAGGGGACACTGAAGCTTTCTTT.

V usage is TRBV24-1 and J usage is TRBJ2-2, with 8 bases lining up with TRBD1. Per the germline V gene, CDR1 is KGHDR and CDR2 is SFDVKD. CDR3 length equals 15 residues. With 4 bases clipped from V and 4 bases from J, the junction kept 4 bases outside the gene matches. CDR3 loop: CATSDPGTGTGELFF. The CDR3 DNA sequence: TGTGCCACCAGTGACCCCGGGACAGGCACCGGGGAGCTGTTTTTT.

DNA of the CDR3: TGTGCCAGCAGCCTCATAGGACTAGCCGCAGATACGCAGTATTTT. Translating it yields CASSLIGLAADTQYF. V is TRBV5-6 and J is TRBJ2-3, with TRBD2 matching over 8 bases. Germline assignment: CDR1 SGHDT and CDR2 YYEEEE. The CDR3 loop spans 15 amino acids. The J segment lost 4 bases and the V segment lost 4 bases, leaving 8 bases of the junction unmatched.

This rearrangement joins TRBV27 to TRBJ1-5, with TRBD1 identical over 7 bases. Germline V gene lookup returns CDR1 MNHEY and CDR2 SMNVEV (reference sequence). Trimming took 5 bases from V and 2 from J; bases not matched to a gene: 15. CDR3 size: 18 residues. The CDR3 protein is CASSPYAPSGTGNQPQHF. Here the CDR3 DNA reads TGTGCCAGCAGTCCATACGCCCCCTCCGGGACAGGCAATCAGCCCCAGCATTTT.

This clone was recorded once. This chain connects TRBV7-8 to TRBJ2-1; D perhaps matches TRBD2 (6 bases). There are 14 residues in the CDR3. Trimming pared 4 bases from V and 5 bases from J, leaving 12 bases between. The V gene's germline CDR1 is SGHVS and CDR2 FQNEAQ. This chain's CDR3 is CASSSQAGNNEQFF. DNA for the CDR3: TGTGCCAGCAGCTCCCAAGCGGGCAACAATGAGCAGTTCTTC.